One T cell receptor beta chain is described in this entry. The data derive from a study of OX40 agonist ivuxolimab in advanced cancers. Study at large: Partial responses were observed in three patients, of whom one had hepatocellular carcinoma and two had cutaneous melanoma.

Profiled with immunoSEQ multiplex PCR; TCRdb holds only in-frame clones, not every one. The repertoire holds more than 75,000 clones, around 86% seen once, with roughly 0.9% in the top ten. The TCR was taken from an adult with an advanced solid tumor such as melanoma, head and neck, liver or kidney cancer. Sample: CD4+ or CD8+ T cells sorted from blood, taken in a trial of the OX40 agonist ivuxolimab.

CDR3 nucleotide sequence: TGTGCCAGCAGTGATGGGCTAACTAATGAAAAACTGTTTTTT. Translation: CASSDGLTNEKLFF. The chain employs TRBV2 and TRBJ1-4, with unresolved D. The CDR3 runs to 14 residues. Germline V lookup: CDR1 SNHLY, CDR2 FYNNEI. V was clipped by 3 bases and J by 1 base, with 6 bases between them.